The 18 T cell receptor beta chains presented below share a single source sample, sequenced in a study of early T cells in non-severe SARS-CoV-2 infection (dated by TCRdb to the early 2020s). To prepare the library, 5' RACE was applied. The run used a NextSeq 500. The public reads were reprocessed in TCRdb via fastp at Q25 and MiXCR, keeping in-frame beta chains. CDR3 protein duplicates are merged, each entry listing the most common genes and DNA. For this sample there are about 16,000 distinct CDR3 sequences; 4% to 5.5% appear just once. The leading ten clones occupy more than 6% of the sample. Material for sequencing was whole blood. The receptors were sampled from an adult who was a healthcare worker with PCR-confirmed SARS-CoV-2 infection or an uninfected control (not recorded which).

The chain couples TRBV5-1 to TRBJ2-7; TRBD2 matches at 8 bases. Trimming removed 0 bases from V and 2 bases from J; junction bases left unmatched: 1. Germline V gene lookup returns CDR1 SGHRS and CDR2 YFSETQ. The CDR3 runs to 14 residues. The CDR3 loop is CASSLVAGTYEQYF. Written as DNA, the CDR3 is TGCGCCAGCAGCTTGGTAGCGGGAACCTACGAGCAGTACTTC.

This clonotype occurred many times. This chain uses TRBV20-1 with TRBJ2-4; D ambiguous. Trimming removed 5 bases from V and 1 base from J, with 6 bases in between. The CDR3 runs to 12 residues. Germline V gene sequence: CDR1 DFQATT, CDR2 SNEGSKA (reference sequence). The CDR3 loop is CSAYRAKNIQYF. DNA of the CDR3: TGCAGTGCTTATCGGGCCAAAAACATTCAGTACTTC.

The chain is built from TRBV2 and TRBJ2-1; 13 bases are a match to TRBD2. The CDR3 has 19 amino acids. Germline trimming cut 4 bases from V and 8 bases from J; bases unmatched to any gene: 17. The germline gives CDR1 SNHLY, CDR2 FYNNEI. As DNA, the CDR3 is TGTGCCAGCAGTGTCGTACGGACTAGCGGGAGCCCCGGGGGGGATGAGCAGTTCTTC. This translates into CASSVVRTSGSPGGDEQFF.

This clonotype was counted ten times or more. The chain has TRBV28 and TRBJ2-4, with D maybe TRBD1 (6 bases). V was trimmed by 4 bases and J by 4 bases, leaving 14 bases between them. CDR3 length: 15 residues. CDR1 is MDHEN and CDR2 is SYDVKM in the germline V gene. The CDR3 DNA reads as TGTGCCAGCAGTTCCGACTACAGGGAGAAAAACATTCAGTACTTC. Protein sequence: CASSSDYREKNIQYF.

This clonotype is medium-sized. The chain couples TRBV4-3 to TRBJ2-1, with 8 bases that match TRBD2. Looked up from germline, CDR1 is LGHNA and CDR2 is YSLEER. This CDR3 contains 17 residues. With 0 bases clipped from V and 2 bases from J, the junction kept 6 bases outside the gene matches. The CDR3 spells CASSQDRREVPYNEQFF. DNA for the CDR3: TGCGCCAGCAGCCAAGATCGGCGGGAGGTCCCCTACAATGAGCAGTTCTTC.

Ten or more counts support this clonotype. The chain joins TRBV18 to TRBJ2-2; D is perhaps TRBD2 (5 bases). Per germline, CDR1 KGHSH and CDR2 LQKENI. V was shortened by 4 bases and J by 5 bases, with 11 bases between the two germline ends. The CDR3 consists of 14 residues. CDR3 coding DNA: TGTGCCAGCTCACTTCAGACGGGAACCGGGGAGCTGTTTTTT. Protein sequence: CASSLQTGTGELFF.

This clonotype was detected many times. V and J are TRBV12-3 or TRBV12-4 and TRBJ2-5; D ambiguous. The CDR3 covers 14 residues. Trimming cost V 7 bases and J 5 bases, with 17 bases left between them. The CDR3 spells CASTQKELTETQYF. Written as DNA, the CDR3 is TGTGCCAGCACCCAAAAGGAGCTAACTGAGACCCAGTACTTC.

The J gene is TRBJ2-1, the V gene TRBV7-3, with TRBD2 matching 7 bases. CDR1 and CDR2 (germline): SGHTA, FQGTGA. The CDR3 has 15 amino acids. The trim removed 1 base at V and 6 bases at J, leaving 6 bases unmatched. The CDR3 bases are TGTGCCAGCAGCTTAAGAGCGGGACCCATCAATGAGCAGTTCTTC. Translation: CASSLRAGPINEQFF.

The rearrangement links TRBV5-1 to TRBJ1-1; perhaps TRBD1 as D (5 bases). Germline-derived CDR1 and CDR2 are SGHRS and YFSETQ. This CDR3 has 13 amino acids. Trimming took off 0 bases at V and 9 bases at J, with 12 bases between the two ends. The CDR3 DNA sequence: TGCGCCAGCAGCTTGGCGGGGCAGCGCCAAGCTTTCTTT. Translation gives CASSLAGQRQAFF.

By frequency in the sample, this clonotype is medium-sized (0.01 to 0.1%). The chain is built from TRBV9 and TRBJ2-1; possible D gene TRBD2, 6 bases. Germline values: CDR1 SGDLS, CDR2 YYNGEE. V lost 0 bases, J lost 8 bases, and 18 bases lay in between. This CDR3 has 16 residues. CDR3 sequence (DNA): TGTGCCAGCAGCGTAGAGGTGACTAGGGTGCGGGATGAGCAGTTCTTC. It translates to CASSVEVTRVRDEQFF.

The sample holds many counts of this clonotype. The chain employs TRBV14 and TRBJ1-2, with D possibly TRBD1 on 6 matching bases. The CDR3 covers 13 residues. The germline CDR1 and CDR2 sequences are SGHDN and FVKESK. V shed 4 bases and J shed 5 bases, with 11 bases lying between them. In nucleotides, the CDR3 is TGTGCCAGCAGCCCTCAGGGGATTTATGGCTACACCTTC. This codes for CASSPQGIYGYTF.

V gene TRBV6-5 combines with J gene TRBJ2-7; D is undetermined. V dropped 2 bases and J dropped 3 bases, with 8 bases sitting between them. CDR3 length: 13 amino acids. Germline V lookup: CDR1 MNHEY, CDR2 SVGAGI. CDR3 coding DNA: TGTGCCAGCAGTTACCCCTACGGCTACGAGCAGTACGTC. It encodes CASSYPYGYEQYV.

This clonotype was recorded many times. The chain employs TRBV18 and TRBJ1-1; D may be TRBD1 (5 bases). V gave up 3 bases and J gave up 11 bases, with 16 bases separating them. The CDR3 length is 13 residues. Germline-derived CDR1 and CDR2 are KGHSH and LQKENI. The CDR3 coding sequence is TGTGCCAGCTCACCGGGTGTCCCAGAGGGGGCTTTCTTT. This sequence encodes CASSPGVPEGAFF.

This clonotype is labeled medium-sized (0.01 to 0.1%). V and J are TRBV11-2 and TRBJ1-1; D is undetermined. CDR1 is SGHAT and CDR2 is FQNNGV in the germline V gene. Trimming stripped 5 bases from V and 5 bases from J, with 6 bases between. The CDR3 covers 11 residues. The CDR3 here is CASSDTTEAFF. The CDR3 nucleotides are TGTGCCAGCAGCGACACGACTGAAGCTTTCTTT.

This clonotype was picked up many times. The rearrangement joins TRBV5-1 to TRBJ2-5, with 7 bases identical to TRBD2. This CDR3 is 16 amino acids long. Germline V gene data show CDR1 as SGHRS and CDR2 as YFSETQ. V lost 0 bases, J lost 4 bases, and 9 bases stayed unmatched. CDR3 in DNA: TGCGCCAGCAGCTTGGATGTGGGAGGGCCGGGAGAGACCCAGTACTTC. Its protein product is CASSLDVGGPGETQYF.

The rearrangement uses TRBV12-5 and TRBJ2-1, with a weak D call TRBD1 (6 bases). This CDR3 is 18 amino acids long. V gave up 2 bases and J gave up 2 bases, with 19 bases separating them. The germline V gene has CDR1 LGHNT and CDR2 FRNRAP. The CDR3 DNA is TGTGCTAGTGGTTTGATGATGCCTATGGACAGTGCCTACAATGAGCAGTTCTTC. Its translation: CASGLMMPMDSAYNEQFF.

In this sample, this clonotype turned up many times. The chain uses TRBV29-1 and TRBJ2-1; D unclear. Deletions cut 6 bases from V and 7 bases from J, with 19 bases between. This CDR3 comprises 14 residues. Germline-derived CDR1 and CDR2 are SQVTM and ANQGSEA. The CDR3: CSVVSNSGRNEQFF. The CDR3 DNA is TGCAGCGTCGTATCGAACTCCGGTAGGAATGAGCAGTTCTTC.

This clonotype turned up a few times. V and J are TRBV7-6 and TRBJ2-1; 7 positions match TRBD1. Germline CDR1 reads SGHVS; CDR2 reads FNYEAQ. The ends lost 4 bases at V and 8 bases at J; junction bases unmatched: 11. The CDR3 totals 15 residues. As DNA, the CDR3 is TGTGCCAGCAGCTCTGGACAGGTTGGGGCGGATGAGCAGTTCTTC. This gives the protein CASSSGQVGADEQFF. Based on the CDR3 plus reference TRBV7-6 and TRBJ2-1, the full variable domain is GAGVSQSPRYKVTKRGQDVALRCDPISGHVSLYWYRQALGQGPEFLTYFNYEAQQDKSGLPNDRFSAERPEGSISTLTIQRTEQRDSAMYRCASSSGQVGADEQFFGPGTRLTVL.